The present entry profiles one T cell receptor (beta chain) with its context. Antigen: not known. Since no conserved phenylalanine or tryptophan closes the CDR3, a read error is the likely cause. The authors ran a second PCR of roughly 6 to 12 cycles using a sample-barcoded 5' primer and a J-beta primer mix. Each cDNA molecule carried a tag from a template-switch adaptor that contained 12 random nucleotides. Samples each returned at least 3 million CDR3-containing paired-end reads. MiXCR, applied by TCRdb to the 5' RACE reads, yields one record per CDR3 protein. The data show 950,000 to 1,200,000 distinct CDR3 sequences, 30% to 40% seen once. The sample originates from a study of blood T cells in healthy people across ages. Points from the study as a whole: In long-lived donors, naive CD4+ cell counts and diversity exceeded those of aged donors.

The sample was blood. The sequence came from a man younger than 35 in good health.

In nucleotides, the CDR3 is TGCGCCAGCAGCTTGGACACTAGCGGGGTCCAAGAGACCCAGTACTTA. Its translation is CASSLDTSGVQETQYL. The chain recombines TRBV5-1 with TRBJ2-5; 10 bases are shared with TRBD2. The V segment lost 0 bases and the J segment 1 base; nucleotides outside the gene matches: 3. CDR3 length: 16 residues. Germline CDR1 and CDR2: SGHRS and YFSETQ.